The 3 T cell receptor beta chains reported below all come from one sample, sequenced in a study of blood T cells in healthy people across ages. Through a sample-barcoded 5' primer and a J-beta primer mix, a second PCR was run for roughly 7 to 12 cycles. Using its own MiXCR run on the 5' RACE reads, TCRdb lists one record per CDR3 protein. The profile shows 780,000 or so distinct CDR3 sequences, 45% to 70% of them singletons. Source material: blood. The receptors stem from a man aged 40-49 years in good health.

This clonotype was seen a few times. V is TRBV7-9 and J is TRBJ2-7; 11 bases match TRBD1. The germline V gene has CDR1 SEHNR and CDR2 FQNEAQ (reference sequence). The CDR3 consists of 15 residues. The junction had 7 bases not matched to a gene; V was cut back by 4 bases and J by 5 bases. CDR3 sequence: CASSYDRTGGNEQYF. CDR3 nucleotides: TGTGCCAGCAGCTACGACCGGACAGGGGGCAACGAGCAGTACTTC.

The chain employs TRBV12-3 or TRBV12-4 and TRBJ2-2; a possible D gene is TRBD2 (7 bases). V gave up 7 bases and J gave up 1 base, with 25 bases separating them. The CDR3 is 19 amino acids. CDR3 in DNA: TGTGCCAGCACCCTAAGGAAAGGGGGGGGTAACTTGAACACCGGGGAGCTGTTTTTT. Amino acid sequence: CASTLRKGGGNLNTGELFF.

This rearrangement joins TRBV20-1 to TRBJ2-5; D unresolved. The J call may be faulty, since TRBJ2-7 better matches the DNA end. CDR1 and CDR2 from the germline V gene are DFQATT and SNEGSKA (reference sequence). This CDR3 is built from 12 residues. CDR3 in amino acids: CSAGTSLSEQYF. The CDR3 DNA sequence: TGCAGTGCTGGTACCTCTCTCAGCGAGCAGTACTTC.